This TCR beta chain is from a study of regulatory T cells in long-lasting Graves disease. According to the study, TCR beta libraries were built with iRepertoire HTBI primers and CDR3-region Arm-PCR. MiXCR was run by TCRdb on the multiplex PCR reads, yielding one entry per CDR3 protein. The sample records about 290,000 distinct CDR3 sequences, 22% being singletons. The time point denotes: persistent/refractory GD, antithyroid drugs over 5 years with positive TRAb. Preparation of the TCR library used RNA extracted from PBMCs. This clonotype was detected ten times or more. Here the sequenced sample was peripheral blood mononuclear cells (PBMCs), taken when the disease was refractory, from a patient treated with antithyroid drugs. This clonotype was obtained from a female donor with Graves disease.

In DNA form, the CDR3 reads TGTGCCAGCAGCCAGGGTATCGGTGAAAAACTGTTTTTT. Amino acid sequence: CASSQGIGEKLFF. This chain links TRBV12-3 or TRBV12-4 with TRBJ1-4, with a weak D call TRBD1 (5 bases). Deletions cut 6 bases from V and 7 bases from J, with 12 bases between. The CDR3 is 13 amino acids.